This record looks at one TCR beta chain sequence and its context. Its target is not known. At one of its ends the junction is not consistent with the germline gene, which may arise from a read error. The entry originates in a study of T cells in Graves' hyperthyroidism and ophthalmopathy. Study summary: Initial diagnosis, before any treatment, was when peripheral blood was collected. Study-wide results and caveats: Using 13 V-J features, a model discriminated ophthalmopathy from stable hyperthyroidism. Among thyroid clonotypes expanded above 0.001, most also appeared in blood.

TCR beta CDR3 region amplification was performed from RNA transcripts. The HTBI primer set was used in a first-round RT-PCR of the TCR CDR3. TCRdb analysed the multiplex PCR reads with MiXCR anew, one entry per CDR3 protein. The sample shows roughly 700,000 distinct CDR3 sequences, roughly 17% of them seen only once. The germline gives CDR1 GTSNPN, CDR2 SVGIG (reference sequence). The CDR3 sequence is 13 residues long. These patients, aged 18 to 65, had recently diagnosed hyperthyroidism lasting under 2 months. The V call is TRBV30, the J call TRBJ1-1, with D tentatively TRBD1 (5 bases). The sequencing sample was made of blood. The clonotype was recovered from a man aged 45-65 years with Graves' hyperthyroidism. CDR3 sequence (DNA): TGTGCCTGGGTTGGGACTATGAACACTGGAGCTTTCTTT. Amino acid sequence: CAWVGTMNTGAFF.